A single sample is the source of the 24 T cell receptor beta chains below, sequenced in a study of metastatic and nonmetastatic thyroid tumors. Patients were all untreated before their thyroid surgery. MiXCR was used by TCRdb to re-call the PCR reads. The table lists some 4,000 clones, around 30% of them singletons. The sequencing sample was made of adjacent normal tissue. The source of these receptors is a female donor with papillary thyroid cancer or a benign thyroid nodule (not recorded which). Some clones in this sample may be carry-over from other donors' samples.

In its sample, this clone is medium-sized (0.01 to 0.1%). V is TRBV19 and J is TRBJ1-1, with TRBD1 as a possible D gene (6 bases). The CDR3 extends over 14 amino acids. V lost 3 bases and J 4 bases, leaving 12 bases between the germline ends. CDR1 is LNHDA, CDR2 SQIVND, per germline (reference sequence). The CDR3 DNA reads TGTGCCAGTAGTATGAGGGGGGGGGGCACTGAAGCTTTCTTT. The encoded protein is CASSMRGGGTEAFF. Supplemented by reference TRBV19 and TRBJ1-1, the full variable domain reads DGGITQSPKYLFRKEGQNVTLSCEQNLNHDAMYWYRQDPGQGLRLIYYSQIVNDFQKGDIAEGYSVSREKKESFPLTVTSAQKNPTAFYLCASSMRGGGTEAFFGQGTRLTVV.

This clone is large in the sample. The rearrangement links TRBV11-2 to TRBJ2-2, with a weak D call TRBD2 (6 bases). Trimming pared 10 bases from V and 1 base from J, leaving 16 bases between. Per the germline V gene, CDR1 is SGHAT and CDR2 is FQNNGV. The CDR3 contains 15 residues. The CDR3 spells CAIERGLMNTGELFF. CDR3 DNA: TGTGCCATCGAACGGGGACTTATGAACACCGGGGAGCTGTTTTTT.

This chain links TRBV5-1 with TRBJ1-5, with TRBD1 identical over 11 bases. The CDR3 is made up of 16 amino acids. V lost 1 base, J lost 6 bases, and 6 bases stayed unmatched. Germline V gene lookup returns CDR1 SGHRS and CDR2 YFSETQ. CDR3 loop: CASSLYGQGAGQPQHF. CDR3 sequence (DNA): TGCGCCAGCAGCTTGTACGGACAGGGGGCAGGTCAGCCCCAGCATTTT.

This clone came up a few times. The chain carries TRBV27 and TRBJ2-7, with D possibly matching TRBD1 (6 bases). The CDR3 has 16 amino acids. Germline V CDR1 and CDR2: MNHEY, SMNVEV (reference sequence). Between the trimmed V and J ends, which lost 6 bases and 2 bases, there was a span of 20 bases. The CDR3 is CASREEGRGYTYEQYF. DNA for the CDR3: TGTGCCAGCAGAGAAGAGGGCAGGGGTTATACCTACGAGCAGTACTTC.

This clone turned up a few times. The chain links TRBV6-1 to TRBJ1-6, with a possible D match to TRBD1 (5 bases). Trimming left V 0 bases short and J 7 bases short, with 7 bases between. Germline assignment: CDR1 MNHNS and CDR2 SASEGT. The CDR3 runs 14 residues. CDR3 nucleotide sequence: TGTGCCAGCAGTGAAGCGGGACCCAATTCACCCCTCCACTTT. This codes for CASSEAGPNSPLHF.

Worth noting for this clone: One end of the junction is discordant with germline, which a read error may explain. V usage is TRBV20-1 and J usage is TRBJ1-2; TRBD1 is a possible D gene (6 bases). Per germline, CDR1 DFQATT and CDR2 SNEGSKA (reference sequence). The CDR3 covers 16 residues. The chain's CDR3 is CSAGDLGRGVGNGYTF. The DNA of the CDR3 is TGTAGTGCTGGAGACCTAGGGAGGGGGGTCGGAAATGGCTACACCTTC.

This chain uses TRBV5-5 with TRBJ2-2; TRBD2 agrees at 7 bases. The CDR3 spans 15 residues. V shed 2 bases and J 2 bases; nucleotides not matched to a gene: 3. Germline V gene sequence: CDR1 SGHKS, CDR2 YYEKEE (reference sequence). For the CDR3, the DNA is TGTGCCAGCAGCTTCGGGGAGGGTAACACCGGGGAGCTGTTTTTT. This sequence encodes CASSFGEGNTGELFF.

The chain recombines TRBV5-1 with TRBJ2-2; 8 bases align to TRBD2. Germline CDR1 SGHRS, CDR2 YFSETQ. The V segment lost 5 bases and the J segment 6 bases; nucleotides outside the gene matches: 12. The CDR3 spans 16 residues. Here the CDR3 reads CASSQGHSGNPGELFF. The CDR3 DNA is TGCGCCAGCAGTCAGGGACATAGCGGGAATCCCGGGGAGCTGTTTTTT.

This chain links TRBV5-1 with TRBJ1-1; weak D call: TRBD1 (6 bases). This CDR3 region has 15 residues. CDR1 is SGHRS, CDR2 YFSETQ, per germline. V lost 3 bases, J lost 5 bases, and 17 bases lay in between. The CDR3 DNA sequence: TGCGCCAGCAGCTCCGAGGGGGGGGTAAATACTGAAGCTTTCTTT. The encoded protein is CASSSEGGVNTEAFF.

The chain is built from TRBV6-1 and TRBJ1-3; TRBD1 is a possible D gene (5 bases). CDR1 and CDR2 from the germline V gene are MNHNS and SASEGT. V lost 6 bases to trimming and J lost 2 bases, with 8 bases between them. The CDR3 spans 13 residues. The CDR3, as DNA: TGTGCCAGCAGAAGGGGTACTGGAAACACCATATATTTT. It codes for CASRRGTGNTIYF.

This clone was detected ten times or more. This chain uses TRBV9 with TRBJ1-2; no clear D. CDR1 and CDR2 from the germline V gene are SGDLS and YYNGEE. Trimming cost V 4 bases and J 7 bases, with 11 bases left between them. The CDR3 contains 12 residues. The CDR3 region is CASSQEDGGYTF. Written as DNA, the CDR3 is TGTGCCAGCAGCCAAGAGGACGGTGGCTACACCTTC.

Only a few counts were recorded for this clone. V gene TRBV5-1 combines with J gene TRBJ2-7, with TRBD2 matching over 7 bases. V dropped 4 bases and J dropped 3; count of bases not matched to a gene: 10. Germline V gene data show CDR1 as SGHRS and CDR2 as YFSETQ. This CDR3 spans 15 amino acids. In DNA, the CDR3 is TGCGCCAGCAGCGAGATATCGGGAGGAAACTACGAGCAGTACTTC. Translating gives CASSEISGGNYEQYF.

The V gene is TRBV20-1, the J gene TRBJ1-1; 9 nucleotides agree with TRBD1. The germline CDR1 and CDR2 sequences are DFQATT and SNEGSKA (reference sequence). The CDR3 covers 14 residues. V dropped 1 base and J dropped 5; count of bases not matched to a gene: 5. This CDR3 reads CSARVPTGGTEAFF. In nucleotides, the CDR3 is TGCAGTGCTAGAGTCCCGACAGGGGGAACTGAAGCTTTCTTT.

This clone is medium-sized. This chain joins TRBV30 and TRBJ1-1; tentatively, D is TRBD1 (5 bases). CDR1 and CDR2 (germline): GTSNPN, SVGIG (reference sequence). The length of the CDR3 is 13 residues. V lost 4 bases and J 6 bases, leaving 15 bases between the germline ends. The DNA of the CDR3 is TGTGCCTGGAATAGAGGGGCTGGAGCTGAAGCTTTCTTT. Amino acid sequence: CAWNRGAGAEAFF. The complete variable domain, with remaining parts taken from reference TRBV30 and TRBJ1-1, reads SQTIHQWPATLVQPVGSPLSLECTVEGTSNPNLYWYRQAAGRGLQLLFYSVGIGQISSEVPQNLSASRPQDRQFILSSKKLLLSDSGFYLCAWNRGAGAEAFFGQGTRLTVV.

By proportion, this clone is medium-sized. The chain has TRBV18 and TRBJ1-1, with a weak D call TRBD1 (6 bases). This CDR3 comprises 14 residues. Looked up from germline, CDR1 is KGHSH and CDR2 is LQKENI. Trimming cost V 3 bases and J 3 bases, with 11 bases left between them. The CDR3 DNA sequence: TGTGCCAGCTCACCCCAGGGGATGGACACTGAAGCTTTCTTT. This encodes CASSPQGMDTEAFF.

The chain carries TRBV30 and TRBJ1-4, with 8 bases that match TRBD1. Germline V gene sequence: CDR1 GTSNPN, CDR2 SVGIG (reference sequence). V dropped 2 bases and J dropped 6; count of bases not matched to a gene: 11. The length of the CDR3 is 16 residues. In nucleotides, the CDR3 is TGTGCCTGGAGTACCCGACAGGGGCCGCCTTATGAAAAACTGTTTTTT. It codes for CAWSTRQGPPYEKLFF.

The chain links TRBV7-8 to TRBJ2-7; D is possibly TRBD1 (5 bases). Between the trimmed V and J ends, which lost 5 bases and 2 bases, there was a span of 25 bases. CDR3 length: 18 amino acids. Germline V gene lookup returns CDR1 SGHVS and CDR2 FQNEAQ. The CDR3 here is CASSTASLDKYRAYEQYF. Here the CDR3 DNA reads TGTGCCAGCAGCACCGCCTCCCTGGACAAATACCGAGCCTACGAGCAGTACTTC.

This clone appeared a few times. The chain links TRBV7-9 to TRBJ1-2; D may be TRBD1 (5 bases). The V end lost 6 bases, the J end lost 5 bases, and 13 bases lay between the germline ends. The CDR3 spans 13 residues. The V gene's germline CDR1 is SEHNR and CDR2 FQNEAQ (reference sequence). The CDR3 DNA sequence: TGTGCCAGCAGACCAGACGGGACTTATGGCTACACCTTC. Translation: CASRPDGTYGYTF.

The chain uses TRBV6-6 and TRBJ2-6, with D possibly matching TRBD2 (6 bases). In germline, CDR1 is MNHNY, CDR2 SVGAGI (reference sequence). The CDR3 extends over 17 amino acids. V was shortened by 2 bases and J by 1 base, with 12 bases between the two germline ends. As DNA, the CDR3 is TGTGCCAGCAGTTACCTGGGACGGGGGTCTGGGGCCAACGTCCTGACTTTC. Protein product: CASSYLGRGSGANVLTF.

This clone was recorded a few times. This rearrangement joins TRBV6-1 to TRBJ1-2; TRBD1 aligns across 9 bases. Germline lookup yields CDR1 MNHNS and CDR2 SASEGT. V shed 6 bases, J shed 3 bases, and the junction held 5 bases outside the gene matches. The CDR3 covers 14 residues. As DNA, the CDR3 is TGTGCCAGCAGACCGACAGGGGGAGACTATGGCTACACCTTC. Translation: CASRPTGGDYGYTF.

There are many counts of this clone. The chain employs TRBV9 and TRBJ2-7; 7 positions agree with TRBD2. Germline values: CDR1 SGDLS, CDR2 YYNGEE. The CDR3 is made up of 14 amino acids. The junction had 7 bases not matched to a gene; V was cut back by 4 bases and J by 3 bases. For the CDR3, the DNA is TGTGCCAGCAGCCCTCGGACTAGTGACTACGAGCAGTACTTC. Protein sequence: CASSPRTSDYEQYF.

By proportion, this clone is medium-sized. V usage is TRBV10-1 and J usage is TRBJ1-4; D is uncertain. This CDR3 region has 15 residues. V was cut by 2 bases and J by 0 bases, with 7 bases left in between. The V gene's germline CDR1 is WNHNN and CDR2 SYGVQD (reference sequence). The CDR3 sequence is CASSEGSATNEKLFF. Written as DNA, the CDR3 is TGCGCCAGCAGTGAGGGTTCTGCAACTAATGAAAAACTGTTTTTT.

By share, this clone ranks as medium-sized. The chain combines TRBV4-2 with TRBJ2-7; 7 nucleotides align to TRBD1. CDR3 size: 16 residues. V shed 4 bases, J shed 2 bases, and the junction held 11 bases outside the gene matches. The V gene's germline CDR1 is LGHNA and CDR2 YNFKEQ. CDR3 coding DNA: TGTGCCAGCAGCCCCACCGACTCGACAGGGACCTACGAGCAGTACTTC. Translated: CASSPTDSTGTYEQYF.

The gene calls are TRBV5-6 and TRBJ2-7; D remains ambiguous. The CDR3 sequence is 16 residues long. V was cut by 3 bases and J by 0 bases, with 16 bases left in between. The germline gives CDR1 SGHDT, CDR2 YYEEEE. The CDR3 protein is CASSSLPDPTSYEQYF. The CDR3 region has the DNA TGTGCCAGCAGCTCATTGCCGGACCCGACCTCCTACGAGCAGTACTTC.